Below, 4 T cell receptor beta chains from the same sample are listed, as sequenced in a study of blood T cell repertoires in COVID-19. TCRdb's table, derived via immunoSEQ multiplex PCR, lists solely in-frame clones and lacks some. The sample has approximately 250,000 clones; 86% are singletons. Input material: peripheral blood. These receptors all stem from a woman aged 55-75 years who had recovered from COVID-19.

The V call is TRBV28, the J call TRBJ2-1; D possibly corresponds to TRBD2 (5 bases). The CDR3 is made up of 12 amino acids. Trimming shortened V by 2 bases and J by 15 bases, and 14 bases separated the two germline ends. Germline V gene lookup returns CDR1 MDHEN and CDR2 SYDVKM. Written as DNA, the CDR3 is TGTGCCAGCAGTTTAGGTCTTTCGGAGGCGTTCTTC. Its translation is CASSLGLSEAFF.

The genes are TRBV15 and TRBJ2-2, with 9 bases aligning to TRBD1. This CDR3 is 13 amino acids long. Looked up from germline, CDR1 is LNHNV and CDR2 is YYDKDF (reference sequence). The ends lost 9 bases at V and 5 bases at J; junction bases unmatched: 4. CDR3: CATDRGETGELFF. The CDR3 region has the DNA TGTGCCACAGACAGGGGGGAAACCGGGGAGCTGTTTTTT.

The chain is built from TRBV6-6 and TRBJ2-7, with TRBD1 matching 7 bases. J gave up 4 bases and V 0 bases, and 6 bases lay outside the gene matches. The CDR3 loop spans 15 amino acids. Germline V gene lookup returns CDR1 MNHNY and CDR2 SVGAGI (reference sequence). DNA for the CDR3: TGTGCCAGCAGTTACTCGACAGGGAGTGGTTACGAGCAGTACTTC. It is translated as CASSYSTGSGYEQYF.

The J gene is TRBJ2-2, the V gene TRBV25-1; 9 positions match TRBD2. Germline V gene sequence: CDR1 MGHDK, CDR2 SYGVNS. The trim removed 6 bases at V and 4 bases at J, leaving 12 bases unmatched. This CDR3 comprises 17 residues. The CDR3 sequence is CASSSISGTSFTGELFF. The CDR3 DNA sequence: TGTGCCAGCAGCTCCATTTCCGGGACTAGCTTCACCGGGGAGCTGTTTTTT.